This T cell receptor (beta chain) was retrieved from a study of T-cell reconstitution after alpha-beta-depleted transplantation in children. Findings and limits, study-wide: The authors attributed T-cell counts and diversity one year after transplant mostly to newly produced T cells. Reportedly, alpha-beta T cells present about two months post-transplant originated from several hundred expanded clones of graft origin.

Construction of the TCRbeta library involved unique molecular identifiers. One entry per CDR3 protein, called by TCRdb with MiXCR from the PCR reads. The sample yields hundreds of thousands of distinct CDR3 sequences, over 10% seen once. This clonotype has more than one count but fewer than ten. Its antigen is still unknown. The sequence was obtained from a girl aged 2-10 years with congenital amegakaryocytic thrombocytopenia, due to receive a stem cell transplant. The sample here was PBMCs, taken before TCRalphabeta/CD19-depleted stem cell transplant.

CDR3 sequence: CASSPAQRTGTETQYF. The CDR3, as DNA: TGTGCCAGCAGCCCAGCCCAACGGACAGGGACAGAGACCCAGTACTTC. The rearrangement uses TRBV13 and TRBJ2-5; TRBD1 matches 8 bases. This CDR3 region has 16 residues. The junction had 12 bases not matched to a gene; V was cut back by 5 bases and J by 4 bases. The germline gives CDR1 PRHDT, CDR2 FYEKMQ (reference sequence).